This is a list of T cell receptor beta chains from one sample in a study of T cell responses to AZD1222 COVID-19 vaccine. The repertoire was sequenced with immunoSEQ multiplex PCR; TCRdb's copy has only in-frame clones and lacks some. The table includes more than 95,000 clones, roughly 84% detected once. This specimen was peripheral blood, taken 28 days after the second AZD1222 dose. Receptors were obtained from an adult who received the AZD1222 COVID-19 vaccine. Each CDR3 is given with its conserved first and last residue. A D gene is named only where the DNA matches it firmly. Clone size is stated in some rows and not others, as once, few, many or a class when expanded.

d_gene: TRBD1
j_gene: TRBJ2-7
v_gene: TRBV19
abundance: .
CDR3aa: CASSAGTGSEQYF
CDR3nt: TGTGCCAGTAGTGCCGGGACAGGTAGCGAGCAGTACTTC

d_gene: .
j_gene: TRBJ1-1
v_gene: TRBV7-2
abundance: .
CDR3aa: CASSPRLWPNTEAFF
CDR3nt: TGTGCCAGCAGCCCCCGGCTCTGGCCGAACACTGAAGCTTTCTTT

d_gene: TRBD1
j_gene: TRBJ2-3
v_gene: TRBV6-2/TRBV6-3
abundance: .
CDR3aa: CASSYPTGGTDTQYF
CDR3nt: TGTGCCAGCAGTTACCCGACAGGGGGTACAGATACGCAGTATTTT

d_gene: TRBD1
j_gene: TRBJ1-5
v_gene: TRBV19
abundance: .
CDR3aa: CASTRDRGLRQPQHF
CDR3nt: TGTGCCAGTACCCGAGACAGGGGTCTACGTCAGCCCCAGCATTTT

d_gene: .
j_gene: TRBJ1-4
v_gene: TRBV5-4
abundance: .
CDR3aa: CASSPEGQLTNEKLFF
CDR3nt: TGTGCCAGCAGCCCCGAGGGGCAGCTGACTAATGAAAAACTGTTTTTT

d_gene: .
j_gene: TRBJ2-4
v_gene: TRBV7-9
abundance: .
CDR3aa: CASTHENIQYF
CDR3nt: TGTGCCAGCACTCACGAAAACATTCAGTACTTC

d_gene: TRBD2
j_gene: TRBJ2-7
v_gene: TRBV7-2
abundance: .
CDR3aa: CASSPFAGGPYEQYF
CDR3nt: TGTGCCAGCAGCCCCTTTGCGGGGGGGCCCTACGAGCAGTACTTC

d_gene: .
j_gene: TRBJ2-5
v_gene: TRBV7-2
abundance: .
CDR3aa: CASSLEAWGAETQYF
CDR3nt: TGTGCCAGCAGCTTAGAAGCGTGGGGTGCCGAGACCCAGTACTTC

d_gene: TRBD1
j_gene: TRBJ2-7
v_gene: TRBV5-1
abundance: .
CDR3aa: CASSLEESRDRDYEQYF
CDR3nt: TGCGCCAGCAGCTTGGAGGAGAGCCGGGACAGGGACTACGAGCAGTACTTC

d_gene: .
j_gene: TRBJ1-5
v_gene: TRBV24-1
abundance: .
CDR3aa: CATSEGSMPQHF
CDR3nt: TGTGCCACCAGTGAGGGTTCTATGCCCCAGCATTTT

d_gene: .
j_gene: TRBJ2-7
v_gene: TRBV10-2
abundance: .
CDR3aa: CASRRDGSYEQYF
CDR3nt: TGCGCCAGCAGAAGGGACGGCTCCTACGAGCAGTACTTC

d_gene: .
j_gene: TRBJ1-2
v_gene: TRBV3-1/TRBV3-2
abundance: .
CDR3aa: CASSQFPGQANYGYTF
CDR3nt: TGTGCCAGCAGCCAGTTCCCGGGACAAGCGAACTATGGCTACACCTTC

d_gene: TRBD1
j_gene: TRBJ1-1
v_gene: TRBV27
abundance: .
CDR3aa: CASVRDRNTEAFF
CDR3nt: TGTGCTTCAGTAAGGGACAGAAACACTGAAGCTTTCTTT

d_gene: .
j_gene: TRBJ2-7
v_gene: TRBV19
abundance: few
CDR3aa: CASSIALGGFYEQYF
CDR3nt: TGTGCCAGTAGTATCGCCCTTGGTGGGTTCTACGAGCAGTACTTC

d_gene: .
j_gene: TRBJ2-7
v_gene: TRBV6-5
abundance: once
CDR3aa: CASSYSFQGESYEQYF
CDR3nt: TGTGCCAGCAGTTACTCTTTCCAGGGAGAATCCTACGAGCAGTACTTC

d_gene: .
j_gene: TRBJ2-7
v_gene: TRBV30
abundance: .
CDR3aa: CAWGRGSSEQYF
CDR3nt: TGTGCCTGGGGAAGGGGGTCATCCGAGCAGTACTTC

d_gene: .
j_gene: TRBJ1-1
v_gene: TRBV5-4
abundance: .
CDR3aa: CAITYGGLKGNTEAFF
CDR3nt: TGTGCCATCACCTACGGGGGCTTAAAAGGGAACACTGAAGCTTTCTTT

d_gene: TRBD1
j_gene: TRBJ1-3
v_gene: TRBV12-5
abundance: .
CDR3aa: CASGTGQGLEGNTIYF
CDR3nt: TGTGCTAGTGGTACAGGACAGGGGTTGGAGGGAAACACCATATATTTT

d_gene: TRBD1
j_gene: TRBJ2-7
v_gene: TRBV7-2
abundance: .
CDR3aa: CASSSRQGWYEQYF
CDR3nt: TGTGCCAGCAGCTCGCGACAGGGTTGGTACGAGCAGTACTTC

d_gene: TRBD1
j_gene: TRBJ1-5
v_gene: TRBV12-5
abundance: .
CDR3aa: CASAIIKWDRFQPQHF
CDR3nt: TGTGCTAGTGCCATTATAAAGTGGGACAGGTTTCAGCCCCAGCATTTT

d_gene: .
j_gene: TRBJ2-1
v_gene: TRBV9
abundance: .
CDR3aa: CASSVASTGYEQFF
CDR3nt: TGTGCCAGCAGCGTAGCTTCTACGGGCTATGAGCAGTTCTTC

d_gene: TRBD2
j_gene: TRBJ2-5
v_gene: TRBV5-4
abundance: few
CDR3aa: CASSLSLAAQETQYF
CDR3nt: TGTGCCAGCAGCTTGTCGCTAGCGGCTCAAGAGACCCAGTACTTC

d_gene: .
j_gene: TRBJ1-2
v_gene: TRBV7-9
abundance: .
CDR3aa: CASSLSLVDKTNYGYTF
CDR3nt: TGTGCCAGCAGCTTAAGTTTGGTTGACAAGACTAACTATGGCTACACCTTC

d_gene: TRBD1
j_gene: TRBJ1-4
v_gene: TRBV27
abundance: .
CDR3aa: CASSLRQGAGKLFF
CDR3nt: TGTGCCAGCAGTTTACGACAGGGGGCAGGAAAACTGTTTTTT

d_gene: TRBD1
j_gene: TRBJ2-7
v_gene: TRBV5-1
abundance: .
CDR3aa: CASSYNDRGYEQHF
CDR3nt: TGCGCCAGCAGCTATAACGACAGGGGTTACGAGCAGCACTTC

d_gene: .
j_gene: TRBJ1-1
v_gene: TRBV4-3
abundance: .
CDR3aa: CASSLRTDPNTEAFF
CDR3nt: TGCGCCAGCAGCCTTCGGACAGACCCGAACACTGAAGCTTTCTTT

d_gene: .
j_gene: TRBJ2-7
v_gene: TRBV27
abundance: .
CDR3aa: CASSLSFSNEQYF
CDR3nt: TGTGCCAGCAGTCTCAGCTTCTCCAACGAGCAGTACTTC

d_gene: .
j_gene: TRBJ1-4
v_gene: TRBV7-2
abundance: .
CDR3aa: CASSLGWGSREKLFF
CDR3nt: TGTGCCAGCAGCCTTGGGTGGGGTTCTAGGGAAAAACTGTTTTTT